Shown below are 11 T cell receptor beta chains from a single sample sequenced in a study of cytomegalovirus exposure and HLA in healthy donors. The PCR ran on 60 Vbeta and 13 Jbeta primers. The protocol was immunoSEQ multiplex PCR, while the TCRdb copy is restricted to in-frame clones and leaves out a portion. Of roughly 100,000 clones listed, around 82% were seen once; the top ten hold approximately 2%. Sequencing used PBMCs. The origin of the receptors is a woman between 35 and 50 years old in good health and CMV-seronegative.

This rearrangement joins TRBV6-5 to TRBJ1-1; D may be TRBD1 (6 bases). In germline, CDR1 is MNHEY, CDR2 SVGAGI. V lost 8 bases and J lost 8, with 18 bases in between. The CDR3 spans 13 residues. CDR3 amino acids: CASAYREGAEAFF. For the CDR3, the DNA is TGTGCCAGCGCTTACAGGGAAGGGGCAGAAGCTTTCTTT.

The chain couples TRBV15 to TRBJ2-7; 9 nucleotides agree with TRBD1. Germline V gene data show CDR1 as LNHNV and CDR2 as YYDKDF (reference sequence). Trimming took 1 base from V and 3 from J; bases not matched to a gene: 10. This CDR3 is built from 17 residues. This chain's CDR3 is CATSRARRGQGNYEQYF. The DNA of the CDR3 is TGTGCCACCAGCAGAGCGCGAAGGGGACAGGGCAACTACGAGCAGTACTTC.

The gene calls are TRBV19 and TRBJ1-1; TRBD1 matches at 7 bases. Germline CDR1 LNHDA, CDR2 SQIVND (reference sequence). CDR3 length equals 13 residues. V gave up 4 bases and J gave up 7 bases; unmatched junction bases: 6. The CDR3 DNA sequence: TGTGCCAGTAGTAGCCTCACAGGGGATGAAGCTTTCTTT. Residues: CASSSLTGDEAFF.

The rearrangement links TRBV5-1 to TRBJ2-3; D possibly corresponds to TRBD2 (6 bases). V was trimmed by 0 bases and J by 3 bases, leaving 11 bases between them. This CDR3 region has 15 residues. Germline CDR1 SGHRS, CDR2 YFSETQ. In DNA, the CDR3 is TGCGCCAGCAGCTTGGTAATGGCGGGAACAGATACGCAGTATTTT. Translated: CASSLVMAGTDTQYF.

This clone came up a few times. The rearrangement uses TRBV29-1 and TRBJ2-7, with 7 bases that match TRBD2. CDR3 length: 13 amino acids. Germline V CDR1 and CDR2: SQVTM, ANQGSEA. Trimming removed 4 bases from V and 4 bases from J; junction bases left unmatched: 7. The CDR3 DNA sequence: TGCAGCGTTGGGGGCGGGAGAGGGTACGAGCAGTACTTC. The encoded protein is CSVGGGRGYEQYF.

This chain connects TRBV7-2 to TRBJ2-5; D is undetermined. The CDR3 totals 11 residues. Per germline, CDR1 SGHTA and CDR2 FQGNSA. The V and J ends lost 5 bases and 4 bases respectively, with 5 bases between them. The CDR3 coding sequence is TGTGCCAGCAGCGCCAGAGAGACCCAGTACTTC. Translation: CASSARETQYF.

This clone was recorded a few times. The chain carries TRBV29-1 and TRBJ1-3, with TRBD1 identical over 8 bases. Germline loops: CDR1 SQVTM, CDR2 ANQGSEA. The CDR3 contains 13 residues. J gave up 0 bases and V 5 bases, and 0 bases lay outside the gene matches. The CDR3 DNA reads TGCAGCGTTACAGGGGGCTCTGGAAACACCATATATTTT. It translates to CSVTGGSGNTIYF.

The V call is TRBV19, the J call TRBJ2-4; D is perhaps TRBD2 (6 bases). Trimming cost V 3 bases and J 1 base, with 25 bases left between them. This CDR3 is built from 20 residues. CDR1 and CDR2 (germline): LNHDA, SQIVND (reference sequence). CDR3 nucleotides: TGTGCCAGTAGTATTTTGAGAGGGGACTCACCGGCGGGGGCCAAAAACATTCAGTACTTC. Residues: CASSILRGDSPAGAKNIQYF.

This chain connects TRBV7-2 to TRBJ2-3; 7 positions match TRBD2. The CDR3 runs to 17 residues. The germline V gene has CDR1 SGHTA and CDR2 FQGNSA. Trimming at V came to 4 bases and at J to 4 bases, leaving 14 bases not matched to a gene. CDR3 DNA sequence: TGTGCCAGCAGCTCCCAATACTCGGGCGGGAGAGCAGATACGCAGTATTTT. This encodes CASSSQYSGGRADTQYF.

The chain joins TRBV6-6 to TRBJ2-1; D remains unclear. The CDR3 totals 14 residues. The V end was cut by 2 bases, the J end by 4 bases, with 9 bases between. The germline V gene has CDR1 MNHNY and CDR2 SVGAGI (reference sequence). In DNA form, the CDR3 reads TGTGCCAGCAGTTACGATCCAGGTTACAATGAGCAGTTCTTC. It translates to CASSYDPGYNEQFF.

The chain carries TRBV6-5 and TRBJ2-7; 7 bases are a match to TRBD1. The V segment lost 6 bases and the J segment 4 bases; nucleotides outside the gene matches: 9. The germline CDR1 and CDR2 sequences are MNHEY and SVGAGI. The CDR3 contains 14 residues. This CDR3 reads CASSPTGDTYEQYF. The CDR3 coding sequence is TGTGCCAGCAGCCCAACAGGGGACACTTACGAGCAGTACTTC.